This TCR beta chain comes out of a study of breast tumors, draining lymph nodes, adjacent tissues (dated by TCRdb to the mid-2010s). A note on the overall study: Breast cancer patients provided tumor, adjacent nontumor tissue and axillary lymph nodes, and the study compared the TCR beta repertoires across these three sources. In human breast cancer, the study set out to assess how tumor, surrounding tissue and draining lymph node repertoires relate to one another and whether T cells might be exchanged between them. Findings and caveats that apply to the study as a whole: Rather than being directly demonstrated, the conclusion that tumor T cells originate in lymph nodes was presented as consistent with a hypothesis. Tumor and nontumor tissue repertoires were found to be significantly more similar in luminal-like than in basal-like breast cancer. The data were judged consistent with most tumor T cells deriving from the lymph node and then expanding within tumor tissue. Tumor T-cell repertoires showed less diversity than lymph node repertoires and more diversity than nontumor tissue repertoires, and tumor T-cell repertoires showed preferential V and J gene usage.

TCRdb names Illumina HiSeq 2000 as the instrument used. Multiplex PCR amplification was used to build the TCR beta chain libraries. High-throughput sequencing was used to analyze the amplified TCR beta chain products. TCRdb applied fastp at Q25 and MiXCR to the public reads, then kept only in-frame beta chains. Each CDR3 protein gets just one entry, which takes the most common genes and DNA from the rows behind it. The sample has over 200,000 distinct CDR3 sequences on record, about 30% of them singletons. Roughly 1.3% of the sample comes from the top ten. Lymph node samples were obtained from the axillary draining lymph nodes of breast cancer patients. CDR1 is given as SEHNR and CDR2 as FQNEAQ, both from the germline V gene (reference sequence). Germline trimming: 6 bases from V, 3 bases from J; junction bases outside gene matches: 17. The CDR3 goes from the cysteine to the phenylalanine over 20 residues. The read is trimmed to its CDR3 DNA, 60 bases read in frame from base 1.

This clonotype appeared a single time. There is no known antigen for this receptor. Base qualities are not at hand, and no much larger clone is one base apart. One read yields weak evidence. The V gene is TRBV7-9 and the J gene is TRBJ2-3, with 14 bases matching TRBD2. The receptor was derived from a female donor with breast cancer. Some clones in this sample may be carry-over from other donors' samples. Sequenced input: axillary lymph node tissue. CDR3 protein: CASRENSGGLAGVRTDTQYF. The DNA sequence is as follows: TGTGCCAGCAGGGAAAATAGTGGGGGACTAGCGGGAGTGAGGACAGATACGCAGTATTTT.